A single sample gave rise to the 15 T cell receptor beta chains below, sequenced in a study of blood T cell repertoires in COVID-19 (TCRdb year 2020). Library preparation was by the immunoSEQ multiplex PCR assay. Here the immuneACCESS table is served through TCRdb, limited to in-frame sequences with V and J called. Missing clones are a known gap in these copies; in checked studies unresolved V genes cover under half, and the rest lacks a known reason. The table for this sample lists 250,000 to 350,000 clones; about 91% of them were counted only once. The top ten hold around 10% of the sample. The sequencing input was PBMCs or T cells enriched from blood (not recorded which). Receptors were obtained from a woman younger than 35 who had recovered from COVID-19.

The chain couples TRBV4-2 to TRBJ1-1; D is ambiguous. The germline gives CDR1 LGHNA, CDR2 YNFKEQ. The V end lost 0 bases, the J end lost 4 bases, and 6 bases lay between the germline ends. This CDR3 has 13 residues. CDR3 protein: CASSQERSTEAFF. The CDR3 DNA follows: TGTGCCAGCAGCCAAGAACGGAGCACTGAAGCTTTCTTT.

This chain uses TRBV28 with TRBJ2-7; TRBD2 is a possible D gene (6 bases). Germline V lookup: CDR1 MDHEN, CDR2 SYDVKM. V lost 2 bases and J 2 bases, leaving 13 bases between the germline ends. This CDR3 is 15 amino acids long. As DNA, the CDR3 is TGTGCCAGCAGTTTAAGGAGGGCGTCCACCTACGAGCAGTACTTC. Its translation: CASSLRRASTYEQYF. The variable domain in full, with the rest retrieved from reference TRBV28 and TRBJ2-7, is DVKVTQSSRYLVKRTGEKVFLECVQDMDHENMFWYRQDPGLGLRLIYFSYDVKMKEKGDIPEGYSVSREKKERFSLILESASTNQTSMYLCASSLRRASTYEQYFGPGTRLTVT.

This clone has a single count. The gene calls are TRBV7-2 and TRBJ1-1; weak D call: TRBD1 (6 bases). This CDR3 is built from 16 residues. From germline, CDR1 is SGHTA and CDR2 FQGNSA. Trimming took 1 base from V and 1 from J, leaving 13 bases between them. The CDR3 is CASSLGAGAGNTEAFF. CDR3 in DNA: TGTGCCAGCAGCTTAGGGGCGGGGGCAGGGAACACTGAAGCTTTCTTT.

The chain combines TRBV6-2 or TRBV6-3 with TRBJ2-7; D remains ambiguous. The ends were cut back, 4 bases at V and 0 bases at J, with 13 bases in the middle. Germline V gene sequence: CDR1 MNHEY, CDR2 SVGEGT. The CDR3 is 15 amino acids. CDR3 amino acids: CASSFRGLGSYEQYF. DNA of the CDR3: TGTGCCAGCAGTTTTCGCGGATTAGGCTCCTACGAGCAGTACTTC.

The chain employs TRBV5-1 and TRBJ2-7; 9 bases are a match to TRBD1. Germline CDR1 is SGHRS and CDR2 is YFSETQ. Germline trimming cut 3 bases from V and 4 bases from J; bases unmatched to any gene: 8. CDR3 length: 15 residues. The CDR3 coding sequence is TGCGCCAGCAGCTCTAAGACAGGGGGGAAATACGAGCAGTACTTC. Protein product: CASSSKTGGKYEQYF.

The V and J genes are TRBV7-9 and TRBJ1-5; 7 nucleotides line up with TRBD1. Losses at the gene ends were 4 bases for V and 1 base for J; bases not matched to a gene: 1. This CDR3 region has 14 residues. Looked up from germline, CDR1 is SEHNR and CDR2 is FQNEAQ (reference sequence). The CDR3 DNA sequence: TGTGCCAGCAGCTGGGACAGCAGCAATCAGCCCCAGCATTTT. Translating it yields CASSWDSSNQPQHF.

The V call is TRBV5-1, the J call TRBJ2-1; TRBD2 aligns across 8 bases. The germline gives CDR1 SGHRS, CDR2 YFSETQ. CDR3 length equals 16 residues. The trim removed 1 base at V and 0 bases at J, leaving 3 bases unmatched. The CDR3 DNA follows: TGCGCCAGCAGCTTGAACCTAGCGGGCTCCTACAATGAGCAGTTCTTC. It specifies CASSLNLAGSYNEQFF.

The genes are TRBV7-6 and TRBJ1-3, with a tentative D call TRBD1 (6 bases). The V and J ends lost 4 bases and 0 bases respectively, with 13 bases between them. The CDR3 contains 16 residues. Germline V gene lookup returns CDR1 SGHVS and CDR2 FNYEAQ. CDR3 region: CASSSDSLLSGNTIYF. In DNA, the CDR3 is TGTGCCAGCAGCTCGGACAGCCTTCTCTCTGGAAACACCATATATTTT.

This clone was seen a few times. This rearrangement joins TRBV5-1 to TRBJ2-2, with D maybe TRBD2 (6 bases). Germline V gene data show CDR1 as SGHRS and CDR2 as YFSETQ. This CDR3 has 15 amino acids. Trimming left V 4 bases short and J 4 bases short, with 14 bases between. The CDR3 DNA sequence: TGCGCCAGCAGCATCGACGGGGGAGCCACCGGGGAGCTGTTTTTT. Its translation: CASSIDGGATGELFF.

This CDR3 is CASSVGTSLHTQYF. The CDR3 bases are TGTGCCAGCAGCGTAGGGACTAGCTTACATACGCAGTATTTT. The chain recombines TRBV9 with TRBJ2-3, with 8 bases aligning to TRBD2. The germline gives CDR1 SGDLS, CDR2 YYNGEE. This CDR3 is built from 14 residues. The J segment lost 7 bases and the V segment lost 0 bases, leaving 4 bases of the junction unmatched.

The rearrangement links TRBV2 to TRBJ1-2; 11 bases fit TRBD1. Germline V gives CDR1 SNHLY, CDR2 FYNNEI. Unmatched junction bases numbered 8, after V lost 7 bases and J lost 7 bases. The CDR3 runs to 14 residues. The chain's CDR3 is CASMQRTGGFGYTF. CDR3 nucleotides: TGTGCCAGCATGCAAAGGACAGGGGGCTTTGGCTACACCTTC.

V gene TRBV4-2 combines with J gene TRBJ2-1; unclear D gene. CDR1 is LGHNA, CDR2 YNFKEQ, per germline. Trimming took 3 bases from V and 3 from J, leaving 12 bases between them. The CDR3 has 15 amino acids. The CDR3 nucleotides are TGTGCCAGCAGCCACGATTTTCAGGACTACAATGAGCAGTTCTTC. Residues: CASSHDFQDYNEQFF.

This clone was seen a single time. This chain connects TRBV30 to TRBJ1-3; unclear D gene. This CDR3 spans 12 amino acids. The germline V and J ends were trimmed by 0 bases and 9 bases, with 9 bases remaining between them. Germline V gene data show CDR1 as GTSNPN and CDR2 as SVGIG (reference sequence). CDR3: CAWSVPSTTIYF. CDR3 DNA sequence: TGTGCCTGGAGTGTACCGTCTACCACCATATATTTT.

The J gene is TRBJ2-3, the V gene TRBV24-1, with TRBD1 as a possible D gene (6 bases). The CDR3 covers 13 residues. V dropped 9 bases and J dropped 4 bases, with 13 bases sitting between them. The V gene's germline CDR1 is KGHDR and CDR2 SFDVKD. For the CDR3, the DNA is TGTGCCACCTCAGGGGACGGGGCAGATACGCAGTATTTT. Translation gives CATSGDGADTQYF.

The chain has TRBV4-3 and TRBJ2-5; 10 bases line up with TRBD2. There are 18 residues in the CDR3. CDR1 and CDR2 from the germline V gene are LGHNA and YSLEER. Unmatched junction bases numbered 10, after V lost 2 bases and J lost 1 base. CDR3 DNA: TGCGCCAGCAGCCAAAGGGCGTATAGCGGGAGGCCCCAAGAGACCCAGTACTTC. Protein: CASSQRAYSGRPQETQYF.